These 8 T cell receptor beta chains came from one sample sequenced in a study of T cell responses to AZD1222 COVID-19 vaccine. Sequencing was performed with immunoSEQ multiplex PCR; in TCRdb, only in-frame clones are kept and a portion is missing. This sample has around 150,000 clones; under 95% occur once, and the top ten carry 7.5% to 9.5%. The sequences come from peripheral blood, collected 28 days after the second dose of the MenACWY control vaccine. These receptors all come from an adult who received the MenACWY meningococcal vaccine as a control.

V is TRBV28 and J is TRBJ1-4, with TRBD1 matching over 8 bases. There are 15 residues in the CDR3. CDR1 and CDR2 (germline): MDHEN, SYDVKM. V was pared by 5 bases and J by 6 bases, with 8 bases of the junction left unmatched. In DNA form, the CDR3 reads TGTGCCAGCAGTCTATCAGGGGGCGCCGATGAAAAACTGTTTTTT. Translation gives CASSLSGGADEKLFF.

The chain is built from TRBV7-2 and TRBJ1-2; D may be TRBD1 (6 bases). In germline, CDR1 is SGHTA, CDR2 FQGNSA. CDR3 length: 14 amino acids. Trimming took 5 bases from V and 1 from J, leaving 11 bases between them. CDR3 region: CASSADRFNYGYTF. The CDR3 DNA is TGTGCCAGCAGCGCAGACAGGTTTAACTATGGCTACACCTTC.

CDR3 DNA: TGTGCCAGCAGACGGACAGGGGATCTGGGCTACACCTTC. As protein: CASRRTGDLGYTF. The V gene is TRBV28, the J gene TRBJ1-2, with TRBD1 matching 9 bases. CDR1 is MDHEN, CDR2 SYDVKM, per germline. The CDR3 runs 13 residues. Germline trimming cut 6 bases from V and 8 bases from J; bases unmatched to any gene: 7.

There are a few counts of this clone. The rearrangement joins TRBV4-1 to TRBJ2-2; maybe TRBD2 (5 bases). Germline-derived CDR1 and CDR2 are MGHRA and YSYEKL. The CDR3 is 13 amino acids. Trimming pared 6 bases from V and 5 bases from J, leaving 10 bases between. The CDR3 region is CASSAEGTGELFF. CDR3 bases: TGCGCCAGCAGTGCAGAGGGTACCGGGGAGCTGTTTTTT.

The V gene is TRBV4-3, the J gene TRBJ1-2, with D maybe TRBD1 (5 bases). The CDR3 is 15 amino acids. Trimming took off 3 bases at V and 4 bases at J, with 15 bases between the two ends. Germline V lookup: CDR1 LGHNA, CDR2 YSLEER. The CDR3 here is CASSQAAGSSYGYTF. The CDR3 region has the DNA TGCGCCAGCAGCCAGGCTGCAGGGTCTTCCTATGGCTACACCTTC.

The gene calls are TRBV7-2 and TRBJ1-1; D not resolved. V was pared by 5 bases and J by 1 base, with 8 bases between. Per the germline V gene, CDR1 is SGHTA and CDR2 is FQGNSA. CDR3 size: 13 residues. The CDR3 is CASSIQQNTEAFF. The CDR3 DNA is TGTGCCAGCAGCATACAGCAGAACACTGAAGCTTTCTTT.

The rearrangement links TRBV2 to TRBJ1-4; TRBD1 might be the D (6 bases). The CDR3 has 16 amino acids. Trimming stripped 4 bases from V and 2 bases from J, with 14 bases between. Germline CDR1 reads SNHLY; CDR2 reads FYNNEI. The DNA of the CDR3 is TGTGCCAGCAGTGCGTTGGGGGCTGCGACTAATGAAAAACTGTTTTTT. Amino acid sequence: CASSALGAATNEKLFF.

The genes are TRBV7-9 and TRBJ1-6; TRBD1 might be the D (6 bases). The V end was cut by 4 bases, the J end by 9 bases, with 13 bases between. The CDR3 spans 14 residues. Germline V gene lookup returns CDR1 SEHNR and CDR2 FQNEAQ (reference sequence). The CDR3 sequence is CASSWTDASSPLHF. DNA of the CDR3: TGTGCCAGCAGCTGGACAGACGCGAGTTCACCCCTCCACTTT.